The 6 T cell receptor beta chains in this list originate from one sample, sequenced in a study of response to subunit inactivated influenza vaccine. TCRdb reprocessed the RT-PCR reads with MiXCR, giving one entry per CDR3 protein. The sample consists of fewer than 750,000 distinct CDR3 sequences, around 15% of them appearing once. The material was PBMCs from blood, obtained approximately 12 days after vaccination. The receptor set was obtained from a man in his fifties who received an inactivated influenza vaccine.

This clonotype was seen only once. The J gene is TRBJ2-7, the V gene TRBV27; D unresolved. The germline gives CDR1 MNHEY, CDR2 SMNVEV (reference sequence). Between the trimmed V and J ends, which lost 3 bases and 9 bases, there was a span of 18 bases. The length of the CDR3 is 14 residues. The DNA of the CDR3 is TGTGCCAGCAGTTTCTCAGACGTAGGCGCGCGGCAGTACTTC. Translated, it gives CASSFSDVGARQYF.

This clonotype has a handful of counts. The V and J genes are TRBV20-1 and TRBJ2-7; 11 bases align to TRBD2. V was clipped by 2 bases and J by 4 bases; unmatched bases: 4. CDR3 length: 14 residues. Germline CDR1 reads DFQATT; CDR2 reads SNEGSKA (reference sequence). Written as DNA, the CDR3 is TGCAGTGCTAGAAGAATAGCGGGAGGGTACGAGCAGTACTTC. Its protein is CSARRIAGGYEQYF.

In its sample, this clonotype was seen many times. The chain recombines TRBV11-2 with TRBJ1-1, with 7 bases aligning to TRBD1. Germline V gene data show CDR1 as SGHAT and CDR2 as FQNNGV. CDR3 length: 15 amino acids. V shed 5 bases and J 3 bases; nucleotides not matched to a gene: 9. CDR3: CASSPMTGWDTEAFF. The CDR3 coding sequence is TGTGCCAGCAGCCCCATGACAGGGTGGGACACTGAAGCTTTCTTT.

This clonotype was picked up a small number of times. The rearrangement joins TRBV30 to TRBJ2-7; D gene unclear. V shed 2 bases and J shed 4 bases, with 15 bases lying between them. The CDR3 covers 14 residues. CDR1 and CDR2 (germline): GTSNPN, SVGIG (reference sequence). The chain's CDR3 is CAWSRSAIEYEQYF. The CDR3 DNA sequence: TGTGCCTGGAGTAGGTCCGCCATCGAATACGAGCAGTACTTC.

This chain joins TRBV18 and TRBJ2-5, with TRBD2 as a possible D gene (5 bases). The CDR3 is 15 amino acids. Germline V gene data show CDR1 as KGHSH and CDR2 as LQKENI. Trimming shortened V by 4 bases and J by 1 base, and 13 bases separated the two germline ends. CDR3 nucleotides: TGTGCCAGCTCACTGTCAACGAGGGTCCAAGAGACCCAGTACTTC. Translated: CASSLSTRVQETQYF.

This clonotype was counted a few times. V is TRBV20-1 and J is TRBJ2-5, with D perhaps TRBD2 (6 bases). The ends were cut back, 0 bases at V and 7 bases at J, with 18 bases in the middle. The CDR3 covers 15 residues. The germline V gene has CDR1 DFQATT and CDR2 SNEGSKA (reference sequence). The CDR3 protein is CSARDGKASDGTQYF. Written as DNA, the CDR3 is TGCAGTGCTAGAGATGGAAAGGCTAGCGACGGGACCCAGTACTTC.